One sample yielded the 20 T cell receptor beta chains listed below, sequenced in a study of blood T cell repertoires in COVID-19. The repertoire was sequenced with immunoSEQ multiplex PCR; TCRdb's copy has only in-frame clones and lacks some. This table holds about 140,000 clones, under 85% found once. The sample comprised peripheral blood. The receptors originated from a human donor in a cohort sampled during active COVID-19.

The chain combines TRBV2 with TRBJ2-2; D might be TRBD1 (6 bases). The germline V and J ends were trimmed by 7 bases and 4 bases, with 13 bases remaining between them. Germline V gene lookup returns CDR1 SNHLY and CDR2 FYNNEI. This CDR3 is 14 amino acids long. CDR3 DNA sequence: TGTGCCAGCAACTCAGGGGTTATCACCGGGGAGCTGTTTTTT. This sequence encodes CASNSGVITGELFF.

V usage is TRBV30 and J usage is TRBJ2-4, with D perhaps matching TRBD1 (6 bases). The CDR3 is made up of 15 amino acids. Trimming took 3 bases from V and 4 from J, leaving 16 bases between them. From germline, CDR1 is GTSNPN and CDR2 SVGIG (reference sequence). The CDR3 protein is CAWSPGQLWKNIQYF. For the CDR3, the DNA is TGTGCCTGGAGCCCAGGACAGCTTTGGAAAAACATTCAGTACTTC.

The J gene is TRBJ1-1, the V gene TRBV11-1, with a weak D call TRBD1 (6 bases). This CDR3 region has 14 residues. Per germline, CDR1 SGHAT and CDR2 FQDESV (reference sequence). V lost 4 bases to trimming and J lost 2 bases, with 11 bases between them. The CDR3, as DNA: TGTGCCAGCAGCTCCCACAGGGTAAACACTGAAGCTTTCTTT. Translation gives CASSSHRVNTEAFF.

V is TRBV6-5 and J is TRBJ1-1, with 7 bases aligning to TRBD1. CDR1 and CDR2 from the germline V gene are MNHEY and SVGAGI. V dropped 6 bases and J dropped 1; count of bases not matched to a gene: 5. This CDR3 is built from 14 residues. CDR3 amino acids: CASSQTGPNTEAFF. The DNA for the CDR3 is TGTGCCAGCAGCCAGACAGGGCCGAACACTGAAGCTTTCTTT.

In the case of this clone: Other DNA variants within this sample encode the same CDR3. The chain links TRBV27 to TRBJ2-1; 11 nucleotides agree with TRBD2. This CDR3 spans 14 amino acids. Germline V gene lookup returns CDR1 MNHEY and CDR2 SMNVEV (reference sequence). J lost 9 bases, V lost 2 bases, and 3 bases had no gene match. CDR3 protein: CASSLELAGVEQFF. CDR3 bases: TGTGCCAGCAGTTTAGAACTAGCGGGAGTTGAGCAGTTCTTC.

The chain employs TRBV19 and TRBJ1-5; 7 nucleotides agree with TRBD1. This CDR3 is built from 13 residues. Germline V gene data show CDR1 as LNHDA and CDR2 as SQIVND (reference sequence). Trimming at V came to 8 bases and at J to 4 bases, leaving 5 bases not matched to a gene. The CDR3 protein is CASGLQGNQPQHF. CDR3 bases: TGTGCCAGTGGGCTACAGGGGAATCAGCCCCAGCATTTT. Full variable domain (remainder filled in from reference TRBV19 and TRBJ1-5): DGGITQSPKYLFRKEGQNVTLSCEQNLNHDAMYWYRQDPGQGLRLIYYSQIVNDFQKGDIAEGYSVSREKKESFPLTVTSAQKNPTAFYLCASGLQGNQPQHFGDGTRLSIL.

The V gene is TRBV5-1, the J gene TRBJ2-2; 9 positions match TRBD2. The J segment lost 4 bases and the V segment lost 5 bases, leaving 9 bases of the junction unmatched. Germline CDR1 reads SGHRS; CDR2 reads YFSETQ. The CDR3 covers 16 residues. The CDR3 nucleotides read TGCGCCAGCAGTTATCTTAGCGGGAGCAGCACCGGGGAGCTGTTTTTT. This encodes CASSYLSGSSTGELFF.

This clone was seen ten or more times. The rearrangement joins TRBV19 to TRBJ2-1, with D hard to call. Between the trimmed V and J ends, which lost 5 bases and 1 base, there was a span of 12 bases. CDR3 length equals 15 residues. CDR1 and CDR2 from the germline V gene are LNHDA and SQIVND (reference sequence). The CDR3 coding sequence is TGTGCCAGTAGTTACCGCGGCCAATCCTACAATGAGCAGTTCTTC. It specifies CASSYRGQSYNEQFF.

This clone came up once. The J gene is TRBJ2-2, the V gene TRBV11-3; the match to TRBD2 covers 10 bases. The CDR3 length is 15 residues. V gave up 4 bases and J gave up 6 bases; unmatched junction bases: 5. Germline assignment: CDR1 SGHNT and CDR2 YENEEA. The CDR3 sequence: CASSSFSGRSGELFF. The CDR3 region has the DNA TGTGCCAGCAGCTCGTTTAGCGGGAGGTCCGGGGAGCTGTTTTTT.

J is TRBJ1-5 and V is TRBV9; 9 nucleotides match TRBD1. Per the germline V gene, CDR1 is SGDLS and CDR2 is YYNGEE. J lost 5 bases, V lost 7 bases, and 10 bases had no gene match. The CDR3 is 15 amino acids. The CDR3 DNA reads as TGTGCCAGCGGACAGGGGCGAGACTTCTATCAGCCCCAGCATTTT. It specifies CASGQGRDFYQPQHF.

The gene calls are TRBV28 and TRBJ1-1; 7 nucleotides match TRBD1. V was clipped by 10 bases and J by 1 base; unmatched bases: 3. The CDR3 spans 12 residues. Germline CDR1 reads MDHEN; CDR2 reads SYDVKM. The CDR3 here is CATRTGNTEAFF. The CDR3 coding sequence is TGTGCCACCAGGACAGGGAACACTGAAGCTTTCTTT.

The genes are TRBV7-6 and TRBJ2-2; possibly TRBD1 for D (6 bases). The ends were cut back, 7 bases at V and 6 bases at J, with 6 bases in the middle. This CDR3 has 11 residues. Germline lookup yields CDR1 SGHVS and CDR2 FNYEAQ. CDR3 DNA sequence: TGTGCCAGCAAGGGGGCCGGGGAGCTGTTTTTT. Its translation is CASKGAGELFF.

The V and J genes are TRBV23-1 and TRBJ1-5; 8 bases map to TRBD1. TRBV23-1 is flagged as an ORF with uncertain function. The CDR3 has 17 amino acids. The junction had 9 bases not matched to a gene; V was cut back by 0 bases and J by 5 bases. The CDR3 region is CASSQSVQGEVYQPQHF. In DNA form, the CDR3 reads TGCGCCAGCAGTCAATCGGTACAGGGGGAGGTTTATCAGCCCCAGCATTTT.

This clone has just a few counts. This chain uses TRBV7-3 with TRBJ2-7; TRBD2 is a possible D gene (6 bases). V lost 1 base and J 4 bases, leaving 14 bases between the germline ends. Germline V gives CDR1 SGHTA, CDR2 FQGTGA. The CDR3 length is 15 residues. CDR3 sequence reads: CASSLRGGGLYEQYF. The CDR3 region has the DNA TGTGCCAGCAGCTTAAGGGGAGGAGGATTATACGAGCAGTACTTC.

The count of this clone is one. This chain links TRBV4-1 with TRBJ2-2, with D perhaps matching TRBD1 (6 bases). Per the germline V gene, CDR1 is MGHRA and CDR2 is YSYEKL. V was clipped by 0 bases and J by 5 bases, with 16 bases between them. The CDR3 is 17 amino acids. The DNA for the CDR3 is TGCGCCAGCAGCCAAGATTGGGTTCCAGGGGCGACCGGGGAGCTGTTTTTT. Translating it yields CASSQDWVPGATGELFF.

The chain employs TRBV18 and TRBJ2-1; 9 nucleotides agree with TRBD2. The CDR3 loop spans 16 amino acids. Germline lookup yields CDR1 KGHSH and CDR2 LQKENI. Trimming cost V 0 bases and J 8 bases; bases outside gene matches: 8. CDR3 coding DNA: TGTGCCAGCTCACCACCGGGACTAGCCGGGGGCGATGAGCAGTTCTTC. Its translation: CASSPPGLAGGDEQFF.

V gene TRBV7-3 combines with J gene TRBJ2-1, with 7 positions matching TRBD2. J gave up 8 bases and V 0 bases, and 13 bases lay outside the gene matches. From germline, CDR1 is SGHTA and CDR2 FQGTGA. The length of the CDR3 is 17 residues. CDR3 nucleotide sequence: TGTGCCAGCAGCTTAACTGCGGCGGGAGCCGCCTGGGATGAGCAGTTCTTC. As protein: CASSLTAAGAAWDEQFF.

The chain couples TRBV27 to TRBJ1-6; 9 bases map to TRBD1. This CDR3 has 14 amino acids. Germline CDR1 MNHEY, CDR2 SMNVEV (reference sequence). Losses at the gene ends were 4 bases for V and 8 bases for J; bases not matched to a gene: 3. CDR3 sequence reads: CASSWDREYSPLHF. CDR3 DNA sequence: TGTGCCAGCAGTTGGGACAGGGAATATTCACCCCTCCACTTT.

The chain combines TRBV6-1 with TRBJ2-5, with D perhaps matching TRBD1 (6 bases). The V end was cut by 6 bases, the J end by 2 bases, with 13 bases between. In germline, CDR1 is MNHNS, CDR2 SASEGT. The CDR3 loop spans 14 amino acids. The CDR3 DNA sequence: TGTGCCAGCAGGTATTCCGACAGGCAAGAGACCCAGTACTTC. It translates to CASRYSDRQETQYF.

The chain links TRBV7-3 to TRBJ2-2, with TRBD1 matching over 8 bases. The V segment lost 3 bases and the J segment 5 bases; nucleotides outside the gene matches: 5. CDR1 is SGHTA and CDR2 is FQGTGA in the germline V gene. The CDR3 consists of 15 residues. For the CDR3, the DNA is TGTGCCAGCAGCTTGGCAGGGGGCGGAACCGGGGAGCTGTTTTTT. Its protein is CASSLAGGGTGELFF.